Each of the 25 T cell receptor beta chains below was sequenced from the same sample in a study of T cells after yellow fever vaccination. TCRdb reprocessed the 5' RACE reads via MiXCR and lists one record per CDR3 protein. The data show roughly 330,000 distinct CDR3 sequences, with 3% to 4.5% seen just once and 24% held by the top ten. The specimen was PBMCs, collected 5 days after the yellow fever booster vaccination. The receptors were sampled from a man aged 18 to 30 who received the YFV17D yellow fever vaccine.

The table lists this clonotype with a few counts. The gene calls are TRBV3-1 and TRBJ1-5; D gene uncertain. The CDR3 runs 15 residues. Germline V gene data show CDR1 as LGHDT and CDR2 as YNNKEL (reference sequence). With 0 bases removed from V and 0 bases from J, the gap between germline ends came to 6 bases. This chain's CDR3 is CASSQDLDSNQPQHF. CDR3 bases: TGTGCCAGCAGCCAAGACCTCGATAGCAATCAGCCCCAGCATTTT.

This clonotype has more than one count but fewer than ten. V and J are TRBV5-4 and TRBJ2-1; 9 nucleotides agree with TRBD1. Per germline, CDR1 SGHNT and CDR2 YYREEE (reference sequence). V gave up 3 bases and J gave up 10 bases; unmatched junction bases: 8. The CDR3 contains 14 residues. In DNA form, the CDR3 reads TGTGCCAGCAGCTCTCCGGACAGGGGAGACGAGCAGTTCTTC. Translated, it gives CASSSPDRGDEQFF.

CDR3 sequence (DNA): TGTGCCAGCAGCGTACGGTTCTCTGGGGCCAACGTCCTGACTTTC. This encodes CASSVRFSGANVLTF. The chain employs TRBV9 and TRBJ2-6; D is unclear. CDR3 length: 15 residues. Germline V gene lookup returns CDR1 SGDLS and CDR2 YYNGEE. The V end lost 1 base, the J end lost 0 bases, and 5 bases lay between the germline ends.

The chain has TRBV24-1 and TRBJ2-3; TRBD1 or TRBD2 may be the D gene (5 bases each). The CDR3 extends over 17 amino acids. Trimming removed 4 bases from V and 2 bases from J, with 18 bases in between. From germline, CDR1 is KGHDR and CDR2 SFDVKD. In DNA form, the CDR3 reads TGTGCCACCAGTGAGGGGCCTAGCAGTGGTGCCACAGATACGCAGTATTTT. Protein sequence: CATSEGPSSGATDTQYF.

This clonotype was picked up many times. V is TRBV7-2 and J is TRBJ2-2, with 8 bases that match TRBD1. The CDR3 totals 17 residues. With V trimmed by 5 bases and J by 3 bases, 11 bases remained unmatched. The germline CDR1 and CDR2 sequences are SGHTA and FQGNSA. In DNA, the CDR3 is TGTGCCAGCAGCCGTAGGCCAGGACAGGGAGACACCGGGGAGCTGTTTTTT. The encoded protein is CASSRRPGQGDTGELFF. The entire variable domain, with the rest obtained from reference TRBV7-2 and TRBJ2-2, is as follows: GAGVSQSPSNKVTEKGKDVELRCDPISGHTALYWYRQSLGQGLEFLIYFQGNSAPDKSGLPSDRFSAERTGGSVSTLTIQRTQQEDSAVYLCASSRRPGQGDTGELFFGEGSRLTVL.

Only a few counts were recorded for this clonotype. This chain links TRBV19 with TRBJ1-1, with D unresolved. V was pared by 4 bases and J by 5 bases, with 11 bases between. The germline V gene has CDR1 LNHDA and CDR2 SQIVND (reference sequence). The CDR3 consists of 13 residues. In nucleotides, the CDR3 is TGTGCCAGTAGTACTCTGCCCCGGACTGAAGCTTTCTTT. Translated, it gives CASSTLPRTEAFF.

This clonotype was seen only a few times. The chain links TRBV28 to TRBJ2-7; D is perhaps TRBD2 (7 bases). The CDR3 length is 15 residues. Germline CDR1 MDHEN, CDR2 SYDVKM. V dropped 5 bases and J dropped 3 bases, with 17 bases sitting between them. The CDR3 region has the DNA TGTGCCAGCAGTCGTGGAGGGGGGGCCAACTACGAGCAGTACTTC. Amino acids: CASSRGGGANYEQYF.

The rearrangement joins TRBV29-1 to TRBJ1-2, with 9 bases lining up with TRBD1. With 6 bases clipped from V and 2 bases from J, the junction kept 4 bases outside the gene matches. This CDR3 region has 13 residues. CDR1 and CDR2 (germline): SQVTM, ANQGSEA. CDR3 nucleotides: TGCAGCGTCTTGACAGGGGGAAACTATGGCTACACCTTC. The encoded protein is CSVLTGGNYGYTF.

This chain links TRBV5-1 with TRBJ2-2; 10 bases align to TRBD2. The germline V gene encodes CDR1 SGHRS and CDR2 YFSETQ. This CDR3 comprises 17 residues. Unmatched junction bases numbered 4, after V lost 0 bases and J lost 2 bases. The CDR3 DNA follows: TGCGCCAGCAGCTTGGGGCCACTAGCGGGAAACACCGGGGAGCTGTTTTTT. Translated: CASSLGPLAGNTGELFF.

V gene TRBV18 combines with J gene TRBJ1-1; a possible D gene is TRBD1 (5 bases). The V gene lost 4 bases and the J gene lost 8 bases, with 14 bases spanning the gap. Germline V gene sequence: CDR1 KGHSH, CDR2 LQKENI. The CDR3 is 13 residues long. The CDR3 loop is CASSLQGTMEAFF. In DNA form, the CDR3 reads TGTGCCAGCTCACTCCAGGGAACTATGGAAGCTTTCTTT.

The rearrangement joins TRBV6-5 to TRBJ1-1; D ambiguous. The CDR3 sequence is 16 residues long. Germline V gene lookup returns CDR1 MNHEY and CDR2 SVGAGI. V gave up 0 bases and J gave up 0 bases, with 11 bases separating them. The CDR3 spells CASSYSNQPMNTEAFF. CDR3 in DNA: TGTGCCAGCAGTTACTCGAACCAGCCCATGAACACTGAAGCTTTCTTT.

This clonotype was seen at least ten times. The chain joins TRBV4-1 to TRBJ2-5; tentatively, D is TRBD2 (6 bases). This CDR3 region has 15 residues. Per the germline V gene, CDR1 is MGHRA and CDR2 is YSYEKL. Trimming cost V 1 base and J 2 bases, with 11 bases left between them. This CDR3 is CASSQGGRGQETQYF. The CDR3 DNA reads TGCGCCAGCAGCCAAGGCGGACGGGGGCAAGAGACCCAGTACTTC.

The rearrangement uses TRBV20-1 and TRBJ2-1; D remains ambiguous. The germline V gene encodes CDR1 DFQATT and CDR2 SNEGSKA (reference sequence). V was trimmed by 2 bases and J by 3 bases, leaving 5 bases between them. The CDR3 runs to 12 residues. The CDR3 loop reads CSARPDYNEQFF. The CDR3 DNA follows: TGCAGTGCTAGACCTGACTACAATGAGCAGTTCTTC.

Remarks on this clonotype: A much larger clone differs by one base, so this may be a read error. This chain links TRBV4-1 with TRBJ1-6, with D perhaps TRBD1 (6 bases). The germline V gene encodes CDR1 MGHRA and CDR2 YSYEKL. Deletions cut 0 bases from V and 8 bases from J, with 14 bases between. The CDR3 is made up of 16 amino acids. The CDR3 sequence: CASSQDLGARHSPLHF. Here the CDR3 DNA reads TGCGCCAGCAGCCAAGATTTGGGGGCGCGTCATTCACCCCTCCACTTT.

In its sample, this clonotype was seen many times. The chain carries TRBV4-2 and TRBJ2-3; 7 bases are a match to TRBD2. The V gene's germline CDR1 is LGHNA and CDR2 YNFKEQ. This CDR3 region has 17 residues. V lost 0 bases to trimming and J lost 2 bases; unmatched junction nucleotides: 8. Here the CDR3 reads CASSQDTGGGPTDTQYF. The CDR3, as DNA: TGTGCCAGCAGCCAAGATACGGGCGGGGGACCCACAGATACGCAGTATTTT.

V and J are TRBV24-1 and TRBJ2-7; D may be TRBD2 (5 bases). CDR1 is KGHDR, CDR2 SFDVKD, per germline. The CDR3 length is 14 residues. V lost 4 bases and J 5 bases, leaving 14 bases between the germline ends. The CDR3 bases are TGTGCCACCAGTGACCCGGGATGGATCGACGAGCAGTACTTC. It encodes CATSDPGWIDEQYF.

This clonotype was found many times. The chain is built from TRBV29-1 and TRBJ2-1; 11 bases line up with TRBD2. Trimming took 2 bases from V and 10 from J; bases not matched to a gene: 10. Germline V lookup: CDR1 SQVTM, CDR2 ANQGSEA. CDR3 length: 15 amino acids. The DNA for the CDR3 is TGCAGCGTTGAACGGCTAGCGGGGGGTCTTGGGGAGCAGTTCTTC. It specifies CSVERLAGGLGEQFF.

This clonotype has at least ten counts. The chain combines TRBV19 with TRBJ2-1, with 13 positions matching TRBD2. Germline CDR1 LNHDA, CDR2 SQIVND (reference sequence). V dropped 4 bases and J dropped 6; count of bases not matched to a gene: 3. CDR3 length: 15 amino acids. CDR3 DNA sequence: TGTGCCAGTAGTACCGGGACTAGCGGGGTCAATGAGCAGTTCTTC. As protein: CASSTGTSGVNEQFF.

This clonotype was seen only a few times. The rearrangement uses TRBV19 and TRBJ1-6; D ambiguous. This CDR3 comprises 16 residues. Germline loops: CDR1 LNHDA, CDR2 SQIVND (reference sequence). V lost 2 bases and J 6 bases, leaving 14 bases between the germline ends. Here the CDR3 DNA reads TGTGCCAGTAGTATAAACTTGGGAGTGGGTAATTCACCCCTCCACTTT. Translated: CASSINLGVGNSPLHF.

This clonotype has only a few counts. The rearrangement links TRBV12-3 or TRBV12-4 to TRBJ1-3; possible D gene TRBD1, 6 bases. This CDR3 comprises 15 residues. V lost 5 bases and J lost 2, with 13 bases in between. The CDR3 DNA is TGTGCCAGCAGTCCTAGGGGGGCTCCTGGAAACACCATATATTTT. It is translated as CASSPRGAPGNTIYF.

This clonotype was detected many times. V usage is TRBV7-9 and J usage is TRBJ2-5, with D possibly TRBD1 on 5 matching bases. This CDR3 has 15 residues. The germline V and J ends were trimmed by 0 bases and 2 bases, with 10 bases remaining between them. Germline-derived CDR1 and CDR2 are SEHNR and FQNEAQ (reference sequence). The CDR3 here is CASSLAGRGQETQYF. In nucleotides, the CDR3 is TGTGCCAGCAGCTTAGCCGGAAGGGGACAAGAGACCCAGTACTTC.

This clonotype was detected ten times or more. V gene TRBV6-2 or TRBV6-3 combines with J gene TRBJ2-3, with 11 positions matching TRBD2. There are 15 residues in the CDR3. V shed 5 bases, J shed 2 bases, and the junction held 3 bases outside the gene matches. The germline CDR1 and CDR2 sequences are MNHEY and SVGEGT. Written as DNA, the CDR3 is TGTGCCAGCAGTCATAGCGGGGGGGCCACAGATACGCAGTATTTT. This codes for CASSHSGGATDTQYF.

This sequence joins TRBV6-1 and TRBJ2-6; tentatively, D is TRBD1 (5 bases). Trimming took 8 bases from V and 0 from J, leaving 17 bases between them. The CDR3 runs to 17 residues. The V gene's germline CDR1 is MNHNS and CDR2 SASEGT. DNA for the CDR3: TGTGCCAGCCCCGAGACAGACTTAGGCTCTGGGGCCAACGTCCTGACTTTC. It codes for CASPETDLGSGANVLTF.

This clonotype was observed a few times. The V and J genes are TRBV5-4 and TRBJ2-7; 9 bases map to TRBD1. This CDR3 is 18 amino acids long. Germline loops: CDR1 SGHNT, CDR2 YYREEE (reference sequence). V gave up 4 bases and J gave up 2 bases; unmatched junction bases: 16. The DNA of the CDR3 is TGTGCCAGCAGCCTACTCAATCCGGGACAGGGCGAACCCTACGAGCAGTACGTC. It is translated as CASSLLNPGQGEPYEQYV.

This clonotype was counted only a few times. CDR3 nucleotide sequence: TGTGCCAGCAGTTACCGAGCGGGGGGCCCCCCAGATACGCAGTATTTT. Its protein product is CASSYRAGGPPDTQYF. V gene TRBV6-2 or TRBV6-3 combines with J gene TRBJ2-3, with 9 nucleotides matching TRBD2. Germline values: CDR1 MNHEY, CDR2 SVGEGT. The V segment lost 2 bases and the J segment 4 bases; nucleotides outside the gene matches: 7. The CDR3 sequence is 16 residues long.